A selection of T cell receptor beta chains follows, all from one sample in a study of early T cells in non-severe SARS-CoV-2 infection. One entry per CDR3 protein results from TCRdb running MiXCR on the 5' RACE reads. The sample holds roughly 41,000 distinct CDR3 sequences, approximately 6.3% seen once. The sequencing sample was made of whole blood. These receptors came from an adult who was a healthcare worker with PCR-confirmed SARS-CoV-2 infection or an uninfected control (not recorded which). CDR3s include the opening cysteine and the closing phenylalanine or tryptophan. The D gene is left open where the match is weak. Part of the rows lack a size; the others show once, few, many or a class for expanded clones.

J | D | V | size | DNA | CDR3
TRBJ2-1 | TRBD2 | TRBV5-1 | many | TGCGCCAGCAGCTTGGCCGGACTAGCTGGCGAGCAGTTCTTC | CASSLAGLAGEQFF
TRBJ2-5 | NA | TRBV20-1 | NA | TGCAGTGCTAGTTTGGGGTTTGAGACCCAGTACTTC | CSASLGFETQYF
TRBJ2-5 | TRBD1 | TRBV20-1 | many | TGCAGTGCGAAGGACAGGGGGGGGACCCAGTACTTC | CSAKDRGGTQYF
TRBJ2-3 | NA | TRBV7-3 | many | TGTGCCAGCAGACGGGGGCCAGACGATACGCAGTATTTT | CASRRGPDDTQYF
TRBJ2-7 | TRBD2 | TRBV5-6 | many | TGTGCCAGCACCCTAGCGGGCTTAAAGGGGGAGCAGTACTTC | CASTLAGLKGEQYF
TRBJ2-2 | NA | TRBV20-1 | NA | TGCAGTGCTAGAGAGGCGGGGGCCCTCAACACCGGGGAGCTGTTTTTT | CSAREAGALNTGELFF
TRBJ1-1 | NA | TRBV29-1 | NA | TGCAGCGTTGGAGGGGAAGGAACTGAAGCTTTCTTT | CSVGGEGTEAFF
TRBJ2-1 | TRBD2 | TRBV28 | many | TGTGCCAGCAGTTTAATGGGGACTAGCGGGAGTAATGAGCAGTTCTTC | CASSLMGTSGSNEQFF
TRBJ2-5 | TRBD2 | TRBV19 | many | TGTGCCAGTAGACCGGGACTAGCGGGATCCGGGACCCAGTACTTC | CASRPGLAGSGTQYF
TRBJ2-1 | TRBD2 | TRBV10-3 | many | TGTGCCATCAGCGATAGCGGGAGGGGTGATGATGAGCAGTTCTTC | CAISDSGRGDDEQFF
TRBJ2-6 | NA | TRBV12-3/TRBV12-4 | many | TGTGCCAGCAGCCTAGGGGAGGCTGGGGCCAACGTCCTGACTTTC | CASSLGEAGANVLTF
TRBJ1-6 | NA | TRBV10-3 | NA | TGTGCCATCAGTGGCGCGACGGGGGAGGCAAATTCACCCCTCCACTTT | CAISGATGEANSPLHF
TRBJ1-1 | NA | TRBV29-1 | NA | TGCAGCGTTATCAGGGTGAACACTGAAGCTTTCTTT | CSVIRVNTEAFF
TRBJ2-1 | NA | TRBV5-4 | many | TGTGCCAGCAGCTTGGGAGGGCGACTAGGGGGCTTGAATGAGCAGTTCTTC | CASSLGGRLGGLNEQFF
TRBJ2-3 | NA | TRBV11-2 | many | TGTGCCAGCAGCTTAGGAGGACGGGAGTCGGTAGATACGCAGTATTTT | CASSLGGRESVDTQYF
TRBJ1-2 | TRBD1 | TRBV5-5 | many | TGTGCCAGCAAACTTCAAGGGGGCGCGGACTATGGCTACACCTTC | CASKLQGGADYGYTF
TRBJ2-5 | NA | TRBV5-4 | NA | TGTGCCAGCAGTCCAGGCCAGCGGCAAGAGACCCAGTACTTC | CASSPGQRQETQYF
TRBJ2-6 | NA | TRBV4-2 | many | TGTGCCAGCAGCCAAGATCTTAGTAGGGGGATTGGGGCCAACGTCCTGACTTTC | CASSQDLSRGIGANVLTF